A selection of T cell receptor beta chains follows, all from one sample in a study of response to subunit inactivated influenza vaccine. TCRdb re-called the RT-PCR reads with MiXCR, one entry per CDR3 protein. The table records about 500,000 distinct CDR3 sequences, around 7.9% of them present only once. Sequenced material: PBMCs from blood, taken roughly 24 months after vaccination. Every receptor here comes from a man aged 50 to 69 who received an inactivated influenza vaccine. The CDR3 runs from the conserved cysteine through the conserved F or W. The D gene is left open where the match is weak. Rows give clone size only sometimes, using once, few, many, or a class for an expanded clone.

d_call	clone_size	v_call	cdr3_length	j_call	cdr3_nt	cdr3_aa
.	many	TRBV21-1	14	TRBJ1-1	TGTGCCAGCAGCAAATGGTGGCCGAACACTGAAGCTTTCTTT	CASSKWWPNTEAFF
.	few	TRBV12-3/TRBV12-4	16	TRBJ2-1	TGTGCCAGCAGTTTAGCGAGTCCTGGGGGGGGCGGTGAGCAGTTCTTC	CASSLASPGGGGEQFF
TRBD2	many	TRBV7-8	19	TRBJ2-7	TGTGCCAGCAGCCGACCCCGTCGCCAAAGCGGGGGGCAAACCTACGAGCAGTACTTC	CASSRPRRQSGGQTYEQYF
TRBD2	few	TRBV5-1	15	TRBJ2-7	TGCGCCAGCAGTTGGACTAGCGGGCCTACCTACGAGCAGTACTTC	CASSWTSGPTYEQYF
.	many	TRBV4-3	15	TRBJ1-1	TGCGCCAGCAGCCCGAACCGACTGCTGAACACTGAAGCTTTCTTT	CASSPNRLLNTEAFF
.	few	TRBV11-2	13	TRBJ1-4	TGTGCCAGCAGCCCCCGACGCGATGAAAAACTGTTTTTT	CASSPRRDEKLFF
TRBD2	.	TRBV7-3	16	TRBJ2-3	TGTGCCAGCAGCTTAATCGGAAGCGGGAGCGCAGATACGCAGTATTTT	CASSLIGSGSADTQYF
.	many	TRBV7-9	13	TRBJ1-1	TGTGCCAGCAGTTACCAAAGGAGCACTGAAGCTTTCTTT	CASSYQRSTEAFF
TRBD1	few	TRBV11-1	15	TRBJ2-3	TGTGCCAGCAGCCCATGGACAGGGTTCACGGATACGCAGTATTTT	CASSPWTGFTDTQYF
TRBD2	.	TRBV13	15	TRBJ2-7	TGTGCCAGCAGCTCAACTAGCGTGAGCTCCTACGAGCAGTACTTC	CASSSTSVSSYEQYF
.	many	TRBV11-3	12	TRBJ2-3	TGTGCCAGCAGCTCCGCCGGAGATACGCAGTATTTT	CASSSAGDTQYF
.	.	TRBV20-1	15	TRBJ1-5	TGCAGTGCTAGAGTCGGAGGGGCTAGCAATAAGCCCCAGCATTTT	CSARVGGASNKPQHF
.	many	TRBV12-3/TRBV12-4	13	TRBJ1-4	TGTGCCAGCAGCCTCGGACGGGGAGAAAAACTGTTTTTT	CASSLGRGEKLFF
.	.	TRBV20-1	14	TRBJ2-3	TGCAGTGCTAGAGATGTGGGGAGAACAGATACGCAGTATTTT	CSARDVGRTDTQYF
TRBD1	.	TRBV20-1	13	TRBJ1-2	TGCAGTGCTACCGGACAGGCTGGCTATGGCTACACCTTC	CSATGQAGYGYTF
.	few	TRBV12-3/TRBV12-4	13	TRBJ1-5	TGTGCCAGCAGTTTATACATCTATCAGCCCCAGCATTTT	CASSLYIYQPQHF
TRBD2	.	TRBV7-8	16	TRBJ2-1	TGTGCCAGCAGTCACACGGGGGGAATAGGCTACAATGAGCAGTTCTTC	CASSHTGGIGYNEQFF
TRBD1	few	TRBV5-1	15	TRBJ1-1	TGCGCCAGCAGCTGGGGACAGGGGGGTATCACTGAAGCTTTCTTT	CASSWGQGGITEAFF
.	few	TRBV20-1	12	TRBJ2-1	TGCAGTGCTATGAGGGGGAGGAATGAGCAGTTCTTC	CSAMRGRNEQFF
TRBD2	few	TRBV5-5	15	TRBJ2-7	TGTGCCAGCAGCTTTTCCGGGAGGGCCACCTACGAGCAGTACTTC	CASSFSGRATYEQYF
.	many	TRBV12-3/TRBV12-4	15	TRBJ2-1	TGTGCCAGCACTATTTCTTTGGCCGGGTACAATGAGCAGTTCTTC	CASTISLAGYNEQFF
TRBD2	.	TRBV10-3	17	TRBJ2-3	TGTGCCATCAGTGAGGAACTAGCGGGGACCCTTAGGGATACGCAGTATTTT	CAISEELAGTLRDTQYF
.	few	TRBV20-1	16	TRBJ2-1	TGCAGAGCTAGGGCGGTGAGGGTAGCGGTCCACAATGAGCAGTTCTTC	CRARAVRVAVHNEQFF
.	many	TRBV12-3/TRBV12-4	14	TRBJ1-5	TGTGCCAGCAGTCCACGGCTAGCAAATCAGCCCCAGCATTTT	CASSPRLANQPQHF
TRBD2	few	TRBV20-1	13	TRBJ2-3	TGCAGTGCTTTGACTAGCGGGGAATATACGCAGTATTTT	CSALTSGEYTQYF
.	few	TRBV5-1	17	TRBJ2-7	TGCGCCAGCAGCTTGGCGGCAGGGGCGAAGATAACCTACGAGCAGTACTTC	CASSLAAGAKITYEQYF
.	few	TRBV11-2	15	TRBJ2-5	TGTGCCAGCAGCCTCAAATCGGACTATTCCCAGACCCAGTACTTC	CASSLKSDYSQTQYF
.	.	TRBV4-2	16	TRBJ1-3	TGTGCCAGCAGCCAAGATGTCCGTAGCTCTGGAAACACCATATATTTT	CASSQDVRSSGNTIYF
.	.	TRBV29-1	10	TRBJ2-7	TGCAGCGCCGTATTCTACGAGCAGTACTTC	CSAVFYEQYF
TRBD1	few	TRBV4-2	14	TRBJ2-1	TGTGCCAGCAGCCAAGGGACAGGGGACAATGAGCAGTTCTTC	CASSQGTGDNEQFF
TRBD2	many	TRBV11-2	12	TRBJ2-5	TGTGCCAGCAGCGTTAGCGGGGAGACCCAGTACTTC	CASSVSGETQYF
.	.	TRBV6-1	14	TRBJ1-3	TGTGCCAGCAGAAATCAGGGTATTGGAAACACCATATATTTT	CASRNQGIGNTIYF
TRBD2	.	TRBV4-2	15	TRBJ2-3	TGTGCCAGCAGCCAACCAGCGGGAAGCACAGATACGCAGTATTTT	CASSQPAGSTDTQYF
TRBD1	.	TRBV6-1	18	TRBJ1-2	TGTGCCAGCACTAAAATCGGACAGGGGACATTTCGATACTATGGCTACACCTTC	CASTKIGQGTFRYYGYTF
TRBD2	few	TRBV6-4	20	TRBJ2-3	TGTGCCAGCAGCGCCTCCTCTCCGGGCGGGAGGGCCGGAAGCACAGATACGCAGTATTTT	CASSASSPGGRAGSTDTQYF
.	many	TRBV4-2	15	TRBJ2-7	TGTGCCAGCAGCCAAGATCCCAGTGCATCCTACGAGCAGTACTTC	CASSQDPSASYEQYF
.	many	TRBV27	14	TRBJ2-2	TGTGCCAGCAAAGCCGCGGGCAACACCGGGGAGCTGTTTTTT	CASKAAGNTGELFF
.	many	TRBV10-3	12	TRBJ2-5	TGTGCCATCACTGGAGACCAAGAGACCCAGTACTTC	CAITGDQETQYF
TRBD1	once	TRBV5-1	15	TRBJ2-2	TGCGCCAGCAGCGTGGGACAGGGGGTCACCGGGGAGCTGTTTTTT	CASSVGQGVTGELFF
.	few	TRBV6-2/TRBV6-3	12	TRBJ2-1	TGTGCCAGCAGCCGCGCTAAAAATGAGCAGTTCTTC	CASSRAKNEQFF
.	.	TRBV6-4	15	TRBJ1-5	TGTGCCAGCAGTGACCGGGGCAGGGGTAATCAGCCCCAGCATTTT	CASSDRGRGNQPQHF
.	few	TRBV11-2	16	TRBJ1-2	TGTGCCAGCAGCTACGCGACAGGTTTTACTAACTATGGCTACACCTTC	CASSYATGFTNYGYTF
TRBD1	few	TRBV27	13	TRBJ2-7	TGTGCCAGCAGTTATGGGACAGGGTCCGAGCAGTACTTC	CASSYGTGSEQYF
.	few	TRBV2	14	TRBJ1-4	TGTGCCAGCAGTGACGGCAGTAGAAATGAAAAACTGTTTTTT	CASSDGSRNEKLFF